This record covers a single T cell receptor (beta chain). Its cognate antigen is unknown. The data belong to a study of early T cells in non-severe SARS-CoV-2 infection. Study-wide points: Matches to VDJdb favored anti-spike CD8 responses and missed private and CD4 specificities.

MiXCR, run by TCRdb on the 5' RACE reads, gives a single entry per CDR3 protein. This sample carries some 50,000 distinct CDR3 sequences, over 7% of them seen once, and the ten largest clones take roughly 20%. V lost 4 bases and J lost 4; bases outside the gene matches: 9. Germline CDR1 reads SGHNT; CDR2 reads YYREEE (reference sequence). The CDR3 is 15 residues long. The sequence was collected from an adult who was a healthcare worker with PCR-confirmed SARS-CoV-2 infection or an uninfected control (not recorded which). Sequencing was performed on whole blood. The chain employs TRBV5-4 and TRBJ1-1; 8 nucleotides match TRBD1. CDR3 DNA: TGTGCCAGCAGCCCTGGACAGGGCTTGGGCACTGAAGCTTTCTTT. It codes for CASSPGQGLGTEAFF.